Below, 29 T cell receptor beta chains from the same sample are listed, as sequenced in a study of cytotoxic CD8 clonotypes in ibrutinib-treated CLL. Libraries were prepared by immunoSEQ multiplex PCR; TCRdb keeps only in-frame clonotypes and omits some of them. The sample holds 200,000 to 250,000 clones; approximately 70% are singletons and the top ten take roughly 5.9%. The sequencing here drew on PBMCs, taken after 12 months of ibrutinib treatment. All receptors derive from a human donor with chronic lymphocytic leukemia.

The sample holds many counts of this clone. V and J are TRBV27 and TRBJ1-2, with TRBD1 matching 8 bases. The CDR3 loop spans 14 amino acids. CDR1 is MNHEY, CDR2 SMNVEV, per germline (reference sequence). The J segment lost 4 bases and the V segment lost 7 bases, leaving 8 bases of the junction unmatched. CDR3 nucleotide sequence: TGTGCCAGCAAGGTATCCACAGGGGGCTATGGCTACACCTTC. Amino acid sequence: CASKVSTGGYGYTF.

The chain employs TRBV28 and TRBJ2-7, with D possibly TRBD1 on 6 matching bases. The CDR3 is made up of 15 amino acids. Trimming left V 5 bases short and J 2 bases short, with 16 bases between. The germline V gene encodes CDR1 MDHEN and CDR2 SYDVKM. CDR3 coding DNA: TGTGCCAGCAGTCGAGGACAGATGATTCCCTACGAGCAGTACTTC. It is translated as CASSRGQMIPYEQYF.

As concerns this clone: In the same sample, other DNA sequences code for this CDR3. This chain connects TRBV5-1 to TRBJ2-7; D might be TRBD1 (6 bases). CDR1 is SGHRS and CDR2 is YFSETQ in the germline V gene. CDR3 length: 14 residues. With 3 bases removed from V and 1 base from J, the gap between germline ends came to 11 bases. The CDR3 nucleotides read TGCGCCAGCAGCTCGGGGCAGGGGTCCTACGAGCAGTACTTC. Amino acid sequence: CASSSGQGSYEQYF.

CDR3 in amino acids: CASSSILEQVGEQYF. The CDR3 nucleotides are TGTGCCAGCAGTTCCATACTTGAACAGGTAGGCGAGCAGTACTTC. V is TRBV5-6 and J is TRBJ2-7; perhaps TRBD1 as D (5 bases). V was clipped by 5 bases and J by 6 bases, with 21 bases between them. The CDR3 sequence is 15 residues long. Germline CDR1 is SGHDT and CDR2 is YYEEEE. The whole variable domain, remainder taken from reference TRBV5-6 and TRBJ2-7, is DAGVTQSPTHLIKTRGQQVTLRCSPKSGHDTVSWYQQALGQGPQFIFQYYEEEERQRGNFPDRFSGHQFPNYSSELNVNALLLGDSALYLCASSSILEQVGEQYFGPGTRLTVT.

The V call is TRBV2, the J call TRBJ2-7, with 11 bases that match TRBD2. The CDR3 loop spans 17 amino acids. Germline lookup yields CDR1 SNHLY and CDR2 FYNNEI. The V and J ends lost 0 bases and 0 bases, in that order; junction bases with no gene match: 4. CDR3 residues: CASSEATGTSGSYEQYF. The CDR3 DNA is TGTGCCAGCAGTGAAGCGACTGGGACTAGCGGCTCCTACGAGCAGTACTTC.

The chain recombines TRBV5-1 with TRBJ2-1; 9 bases map to TRBD2. Germline V gene sequence: CDR1 SGHRS, CDR2 YFSETQ. The CDR3 consists of 15 residues. V gave up 5 bases and J gave up 14 bases; unmatched junction bases: 17. Written as DNA, the CDR3 is TGCGCCAGCAGTCCCGGGGTAGCGGGGGCCCTTGGGGAGTTCTTC. This sequence encodes CASSPGVAGALGEFF.

A few counts support this clone. The genes are TRBV28 and TRBJ1-5; TRBD1 agrees at 7 bases. J was trimmed by 7 bases and V by 6 bases; bases with no gene match: 15. CDR1 and CDR2 from the germline V gene are MDHEN and SYDVKM. CDR3 length: 16 amino acids. CDR3 in DNA: TGTGCCAGCAGGCACGGACAGGCCGGTTTGTTGCAGCCCCAGCATTTT. This codes for CASRHGQAGLLQPQHF.

The chain has TRBV11-3 and TRBJ2-2, with TRBD2 matching 9 bases. CDR3 length equals 16 residues. V lost 5 bases, J lost 1 base, and 5 bases stayed unmatched. Germline V gene sequence: CDR1 SGHNT, CDR2 YENEEA. The CDR3: CASSTWTSENTGELFF. The CDR3 nucleotides are TGTGCCAGCAGCACCTGGACTAGCGAGAACACCGGGGAGCTGTTTTTT.

The sample holds a few counts of this clone. This rearrangement joins TRBV4-3 to TRBJ2-1; 7 positions match TRBD2. The CDR3 has 16 amino acids. The germline gives CDR1 LGHNA, CDR2 YSLEER. Losses at the gene ends were 0 bases for V and 2 bases for J; bases not matched to a gene: 4. CDR3 residues: CASSQDGGGPYNEQFF. The CDR3 DNA reads as TGCGCCAGCAGCCAAGATGGGGGAGGGCCCTACAATGAGCAGTTCTTC.

The V and J genes are TRBV5-1 and TRBJ2-5; D is possibly TRBD1 or TRBD2 (6 bases each). The CDR3 totals 16 residues. Trimming left V 0 bases short and J 3 bases short, with 15 bases between. The germline CDR1 and CDR2 sequences are SGHRS and YFSETQ. The CDR3 sequence is CASSLGPGGPKETQYF. In nucleotides, the CDR3 is TGCGCCAGCAGCTTGGGCCCCGGGGGCCCTAAAGAGACCCAGTACTTC.

This clone was detected a few times. The V gene is TRBV5-1, the J gene TRBJ1-2; D is uncertain. V gave up 2 bases and J gave up 4 bases, with 15 bases separating them. CDR1 and CDR2 from the germline V gene are SGHRS and YFSETQ. CDR3 length: 15 amino acids. The CDR3 nucleotides are TGCGCCAGCAGCTTCCGGGGAACCTTATTCTATGGCTACACCTTC. Translated, it gives CASSFRGTLFYGYTF.

The genes are TRBV4-2 and TRBJ1-2, with D possibly being TRBD1 (5 bases). The germline V gene has CDR1 LGHNA and CDR2 YNFKEQ. The CDR3 has 16 amino acids. Trimming pared 1 base from V and 0 bases from J, leaving 12 bases between. The CDR3 protein is CASSQGGTDSNYGYTF. The CDR3 DNA sequence: TGTGCCAGCAGCCAAGGGGGGACGGATTCTAACTATGGCTACACCTTC.

J is TRBJ2-3 and V is TRBV30; 7 bases are shared with TRBD2. This CDR3 is built from 16 residues. J was trimmed by 3 bases and V by 0 bases; bases with no gene match: 9. Germline CDR1 reads GTSNPN; CDR2 reads SVGIG (reference sequence). This CDR3 is CAWSVQLAGRTDTQYF. The CDR3 DNA is TGTGCCTGGAGTGTCCAACTCGCCGGGAGGACAGATACGCAGTATTTT. The complete variable domain, with remaining parts taken from reference TRBV30 and TRBJ2-3, reads SQTIHQWPATLVQPVGSPLSLECTVEGTSNPNLYWYRQAAGRGLQLLFYSVGIGQISSEVPQNLSASRPQDRQFILSSKKLLLSDSGFYLCAWSVQLAGRTDTQYFGPGTRLTVL.

This clone was found once. The V and J genes are TRBV5-1 and TRBJ2-7; TRBD2 is a possible D gene (5 bases). The ends were cut back, 0 bases at V and 3 bases at J, with 13 bases in the middle. CDR3 length: 15 amino acids. Germline CDR1 reads SGHRS; CDR2 reads YFSETQ. The CDR3 coding sequence is TGCGCCAGCAGCTTGGTATCCGGGAAGGGCTACGAGCAGTACTTC. It yields the protein CASSLVSGKGYEQYF.

V and J are TRBV18 and TRBJ2-7; 7 bases are shared with TRBD1. J gave up 4 bases and V 3 bases, and 9 bases lay outside the gene matches. Germline CDR1 reads KGHSH; CDR2 reads LQKENI. This CDR3 has 15 residues. In nucleotides, the CDR3 is TGTGCCAGCTCACCCAACACAGGGGTAGCGTACGAGCAGTACTTC. It yields the protein CASSPNTGVAYEQYF.

CDR3 residues: CASSHGQAMNTEAFF. CDR3 coding DNA: TGCGCCAGCAGCCATGGACAGGCGATGAACACTGAAGCTTTCTTT. V usage is TRBV4-1 and J usage is TRBJ1-1; 7 nucleotides align to TRBD1. This CDR3 comprises 15 residues. The V and J ends lost 3 bases and 0 bases, in that order; junction bases with no gene match: 4. CDR1 MGHRA and CDR2 YSYEKL come from the germline V gene.

The V and J genes are TRBV7-8 and TRBJ1-1; D gene unclear. Trimming took off 2 bases at V and 1 base at J, with 5 bases between the two ends. The CDR3 spans 13 residues. In germline, CDR1 is SGHVS, CDR2 FQNEAQ. The CDR3 protein is CASSLTENTEAFF. The CDR3 coding sequence is TGTGCCAGCAGCTTAACGGAGAACACTGAAGCTTTCTTT.

This rearrangement joins TRBV5-4 to TRBJ2-7, with D possibly TRBD2 on 6 matching bases. Germline assignment: CDR1 SGHNT and CDR2 YYREEE (reference sequence). Trimming took 0 bases from V and 4 from J, leaving 14 bases between them. The CDR3 has 15 amino acids. The CDR3 sequence is CASSLAGGKLYEQYF. The DNA for the CDR3 is TGTGCCAGCAGCTTGGCTGGCGGGAAGTTATACGAGCAGTACTTC.

This chain connects TRBV29-1 to TRBJ1-1; TRBD1 aligns across 9 bases. The V gene end was trimmed by 7 bases and the J gene end by 2 bases; junction bases not matched to a gene: 17. The CDR3 sequence is 17 residues long. CDR1 is SQVTM, CDR2 ANQGSEA, per germline. The CDR3 loop reads CSARTPGQGIRNTEAFF. The CDR3 region has the DNA TGCAGCGCCCGCACCCCGGGACAGGGAATACGAAACACTGAAGCTTTCTTT.

The chain recombines TRBV5-1 with TRBJ2-7; 7 positions agree with TRBD1. Germline V gives CDR1 SGHRS, CDR2 YFSETQ. This CDR3 comprises 15 residues. Trimming removed 0 bases from V and 5 bases from J; junction bases left unmatched: 8. CDR3 DNA: TGCGCCAGCAGCTTGGACAGGGGTCCCCTTGACGAGCAGTACTTC. It specifies CASSLDRGPLDEQYF.

This clone was seen once. The rearrangement joins TRBV28 to TRBJ2-7, with TRBD1 identical over 9 bases. There are 15 residues in the CDR3. Losses at the gene ends were 3 bases for V and 4 bases for J; bases not matched to a gene: 7. Germline CDR1 and CDR2: MDHEN and SYDVKM. In DNA form, the CDR3 reads TGTGCCAGCAGTTTCGGAGGGGGACAGGGTTACGAGCAGTACTTC. Its translation: CASSFGGGQGYEQYF.

The chain combines TRBV7-6 with TRBJ1-5; no definite D call. Between the trimmed V and J ends, which lost 2 bases and 3 bases, there was a span of 8 bases. The length of the CDR3 is 14 residues. Germline CDR1 is SGHVS and CDR2 is FNYEAQ. Here the CDR3 reads CASSLTQNNQPQHF. The CDR3, as DNA: TGTGCCAGCAGCTTAACACAAAACAATCAGCCCCAGCATTTT.

This clone was seen a handful of times. The CDR3 nucleotides are TGTGCCAGCGCTCCAGGGGGCGCCAGGTATGGCTACACCTTC. It encodes CASAPGGARYGYTF. The chain uses TRBV28 and TRBJ1-2; 8 bases line up with TRBD1. V lost 8 bases and J lost 5; bases outside the gene matches: 10. The CDR3 length is 14 residues. Germline V lookup: CDR1 MDHEN, CDR2 SYDVKM.

The rearrangement links TRBV10-1 to TRBJ2-2, with 9 bases lining up with TRBD2. The CDR3 sequence is 17 residues long. J gave up 6 bases and V 6 bases, and 14 bases lay outside the gene matches. Per the germline V gene, CDR1 is WNHNN and CDR2 is SYGVQD (reference sequence). The chain's CDR3 is CASSLSGREGPPGELFF. CDR3 nucleotides: TGCGCCAGCAGCCTCTCGGGGCGGGAGGGTCCCCCCGGGGAGCTGTTTTTT.

V gene TRBV7-3 combines with J gene TRBJ2-5; D perhaps matches TRBD2 (6 bases). This CDR3 region has 15 residues. Germline values: CDR1 SGHTA, CDR2 FQGTGA. V lost 3 bases and J lost 5, with 16 bases in between. The CDR3 sequence is CASSLGGVGAETQYF. CDR3 bases: TGTGCCAGCAGCTTGGGCGGGGTGGGTGCGGAGACCCAGTACTTC. The entire variable domain, with the rest obtained from reference TRBV7-3 and TRBJ2-5, is as follows: GAGVSQTPSNKVTEKGKYVELRCDPISGHTALYWYRQSLGQGPEFLIYFQGTGAADDSGLPNDRFFAVRPEGSVSTLKIQRTERGDSAVYLCASSLGGVGAETQYFGPGTRLLVL.

The genes are TRBV6-4 and TRBJ2-5, with a tentative D call TRBD2 (6 bases). Germline V CDR1 and CDR2: MRHNA, SNTAGT. Trimming took 8 bases from V and 5 from J, leaving 18 bases between them. The CDR3 has 14 residues. The CDR3: CASPQCRGRETQYF. Written as DNA, the CDR3 is TGTGCCAGCCCGCAGTGTCGGGGGAGGGAGACCCAGTACTTC.

Here the CDR3 DNA reads TGTGCCAGCAGTTTTAAAGGTTTTTACACTGAAGCTTTCTTT. It yields the protein CASSFKGFYTEAFF. The V and J genes are TRBV27 and TRBJ1-1; D not resolved. CDR1 is MNHEY, CDR2 SMNVEV, per germline (reference sequence). Trimming stripped 3 bases from V and 3 bases from J, with 11 bases between. The CDR3 totals 14 residues.

The genes are TRBV30 and TRBJ2-1, with a tentative D call TRBD2 (5 bases). Trimming took off 4 bases at V and 9 bases at J, with 13 bases between the two ends. The CDR3 totals 12 residues. The germline V gene has CDR1 GTSNPN and CDR2 SVGIG (reference sequence). CDR3 bases: TGTGCCTGGACGGGCGGGCCCGGTGAGCAGTTCTTC. This codes for CAWTGGPGEQFF.

The gene calls are TRBV13 and TRBJ1-2; TRBD1 is a possible D gene (5 bases). Per the germline V gene, CDR1 is PRHDT and CDR2 is FYEKMQ (reference sequence). The CDR3 covers 14 residues. Trimming shortened V by 6 bases and J by 2 bases, and 13 bases separated the two germline ends. The CDR3 spells CASSQGRDNYGYTF. CDR3 coding DNA: TGTGCCAGCAGTCAGGGCAGAGACAACTATGGCTACACCTTC.